The 6 T cell receptor beta chains in this list originate from one sample, sequenced in a study of cytomegalovirus exposure and HLA in healthy donors. Clones were read by immunoSEQ multiplex PCR, and TCRdb kept only the in-frame ones, dropping some. The sample consists of 200,000 to 250,000 clones, around 86% of them appearing once. The sample comprised PBMCs. All receptors come from a woman aged 18-35 years in good health and CMV-seropositive.

The chain joins TRBV10-3 to TRBJ2-7; TRBD1 agrees at 8 bases. Per germline, CDR1 ENHRY and CDR2 SYGVKD. The CDR3 covers 13 residues. With 10 bases clipped from V and 2 bases from J, the junction kept 7 bases outside the gene matches. The CDR3 DNA is TGTGCCACCGGGGACAGGAACACCTACGAGCAGTACTTC. Translated: CATGDRNTYEQYF.

The DNA for the CDR3 is TGTGCCAGCAGCGTAGGGAGCCTAAGTAACACTGAAGCTTTCTTT. Translated, it gives CASSVGSLSNTEAFF. The chain uses TRBV9 and TRBJ1-1; no definite D call. Germline CDR1 reads SGDLS; CDR2 reads YYNGEE. Trimming pared 0 bases from V and 2 bases from J, leaving 11 bases between. The CDR3 runs 15 residues.

The genes are TRBV4-2 and TRBJ2-4; 9 bases map to TRBD2. Losses at the gene ends were 3 bases for V and 3 bases for J; bases not matched to a gene: 9. This CDR3 is 17 amino acids long. Germline lookup yields CDR1 LGHNA and CDR2 YNFKEQ. The CDR3 nucleotides read TGTGCCAGCAGCCACGCCGGACTAGCGCAAAACAAAAACATTCAGTACTTC. As protein: CASSHAGLAQNKNIQYF.

The chain is built from TRBV9 and TRBJ1-4; 10 positions agree with TRBD1. V was pared by 4 bases and J by 5 bases, with 8 bases of the junction left unmatched. CDR3 length equals 16 residues. The V gene's germline CDR1 is SGDLS and CDR2 YYNGEE. The CDR3 spells CASSPGQGVSNEKLFF. The CDR3 DNA sequence: TGTGCCAGCAGCCCTGGACAGGGGGTTTCAAATGAAAAACTGTTTTTT.

Note on this clone: A single base separates this from a much larger clone, so it may be a read error. The same CDR3 is also encoded by other DNA sequences in this sample. The rearrangement joins TRBV27 to TRBJ2-7; 9 bases are shared with TRBD1. The CDR3 is 14 residues long. Germline-derived CDR1 and CDR2 are MNHEY and SMNVEV (reference sequence). The V and J ends lost 3 bases and 10 bases, in that order; junction bases with no gene match: 10. CDR3 sequence: CASSFRRDRVEQYF. CDR3 nucleotide sequence: TGTGCCAGCAGTTTCAGAAGGGACAGGGTCGAACAGTACTTC.

The chain employs TRBV9 and TRBJ1-1, with D hard to call. Trimming removed 1 base from V and 6 bases from J, with 13 bases in between. CDR3 size: 14 residues. The germline CDR1 and CDR2 sequences are SGDLS and YYNGEE. Here the CDR3 DNA reads TGTGCCAGCAGCGTATCTGGCCTTGGGCCTGAAGCTTTCTTT. Its translation is CASSVSGLGPEAFF.